This T cell receptor (beta chain) stems from a study of human T cells and chemical hapten exposure. Single cDNA molecules in the library carried unique molecular identifiers attached during preparation. TCRdb used MiXCR to reprocess the RACE reads, holding one entry per CDR3 protein. The repertoire has about 96,000 distinct CDR3 sequences, approximately 8.6% of them found once; the top ten carry approximately 2.2%. Indicated time point: patch test 2, 6 weeks after DPC sensitization. The treatment denotes: therapeutic diphenylcyclopropenone sensitization with weekly scalp DPC. The donor pool consisted of alopecia patients aged 18 to 70 years, considered suitable for DPC. This TCR came from a woman aged 40 to 50 with alopecia areata. Some clones in this sample may be carry-over from other donors' samples. The specimen comprised whole blood, sampled in connection with sensitization to the hapten diphenylcyclopropenone (DPC).

The CDR3 region is CASSLRSYNEQFF. The CDR3 DNA follows: TGTGCCAGTAGTTTGCGATCCTACAATGAGCAGTTCTTC. The chain couples TRBV19 to TRBJ2-1; no definite D call. The CDR3 runs 13 residues. Germline lookup yields CDR1 LNHDA and CDR2 SQIVND (reference sequence). Deletions cut 5 bases from V and 1 base from J, with 6 bases between.